This TCR beta chain derives from a study of human T cells and chemical hapten exposure. Time point meaning: patch test 3, about 24 weeks after DPC sensitization. Treatment meaning: therapeutic diphenylcyclopropenone sensitization with weekly scalp DPC. How the authors handled the data: Sample TCR totals centred on a median of around 100,000, ranging about 20,000 to 700,000. TCRdb called the RACE reads again in MiXCR, with one record for every CDR3 protein. The V and J calls, along with clone size, are taken from TCRdb and not from the paper's own processing. The profile covers over 80,000 distinct CDR3 sequences, with 11% appearing a single time and 0.85% to 1.2% taken by the ten largest. The CDR3 has 12 residues. The germline CDR1 and CDR2 sequences are MDHEN and SYDVKM. V dropped 7 bases and J dropped 1 base, with 7 bases sitting between them.

This receptor was identified in a woman aged 25 to 39 with alopecia areata. Some clones in this sample may be carry-over from other donors' samples. Sequencing was performed on whole blood, taken in connection with sensitization to the hapten diphenylcyclopropenone (DPC). The rearrangement links TRBV28 to TRBJ2-5; D unresolved. The CDR3 protein is CASTHSQETQYF. The CDR3 DNA is TGTGCCAGCACCCACAGCCAAGAGACCCAGTACTTC.